The next 25 T cell receptor beta chains were all read from a single sample in a study of T-cell memory formation after mild COVID-19. TCRdb re-called the 5' RACE reads through MiXCR, storing one row per CDR3 protein. Of roughly 450,000 distinct CDR3 sequences in the sample, 15% to 20% were seen once. Sequencing input: PBMCs or a T cell subset sorted from them (not recorded which). Receptors originate from an adult woman who had mild COVID-19 (a few samples of this study predate the infection). Cell type and time point are not known.

Only a few counts were recorded for this clonotype. The chain links TRBV7-9 to TRBJ1-5, with D uncertain. V was cut by 5 bases and J by 1 base, with 9 bases left in between. The CDR3 has 14 residues. CDR1 is SEHNR, CDR2 FQNEAQ, per germline (reference sequence). The CDR3 loop is CASSQPGSNQPQHF. The DNA for the CDR3 is TGTGCCAGCAGCCAGCCTGGCAGCAATCAGCCCCAGCATTTT.

This clonotype was counted a few times. The rearrangement links TRBV2 to TRBJ2-2; D may be TRBD1 (7 bases). Trimming cost V 11 bases and J 2 bases, with 18 bases left between them. This CDR3 spans 15 amino acids. Germline CDR1 and CDR2: SNHLY and FYNNEI. CDR3 amino acids: CASRGAEINTGELFF. DNA of the CDR3: TGTGCCTCCAGGGGGGCAGAGATTAACACCGGGGAGCTGTTTTTT.

This clonotype was seen more than once but under ten times. The genes are TRBV3-1 and TRBJ1-1; TRBD1 agrees at 8 bases. J was trimmed by 5 bases and V by 5 bases; bases with no gene match: 7. The germline CDR1 and CDR2 sequences are LGHDT and YNNKEL (reference sequence). The CDR3 has 14 residues. For the CDR3, the DNA is TGTGCCAGCAGCGCACAAACAGGGGGAACTGAAGCTTTCTTT. It translates to CASSAQTGGTEAFF.

The chain employs TRBV7-3 and TRBJ2-3, with D unclear. V lost 5 bases to trimming and J lost 6 bases, with 12 bases between them. The CDR3 consists of 13 residues. The germline CDR1 and CDR2 sequences are SGHTA and FQGTGA. This CDR3 reads CASSSNTLDTQYF. The CDR3, as DNA: TGTGCCAGCAGCAGCAACACCCTTGATACGCAGTATTTT.

The rearrangement uses TRBV9 and TRBJ2-5; D is unclear. Trimming pared 0 bases from V and 1 base from J, leaving 7 bases between. This CDR3 spans 14 amino acids. CDR1 and CDR2 from the germline V gene are SGDLS and YYNGEE. This CDR3 reads CASSVGGVQETQYF. CDR3 DNA: TGTGCCAGCAGCGTAGGGGGTGTCCAAGAGACCCAGTACTTC.

The rearrangement uses TRBV7-9 and TRBJ2-1; TRBD1 might be the D (5 bases). Germline-derived CDR1 and CDR2 are SEHNR and FQNEAQ (reference sequence). The CDR3 spans 13 residues. The V end lost 5 bases, the J end lost 5 bases, and 10 bases lay between the germline ends. This CDR3 is CASSPTVDNEQFF. The CDR3 DNA sequence: TGTGCCAGCAGCCCGACAGTGGACAATGAGCAGTTCTTC.

V gene TRBV6-1 combines with J gene TRBJ2-7; 7 bases are shared with TRBD1. Trimming took 0 bases from V and 4 from J; bases not matched to a gene: 6. This CDR3 is 15 amino acids long. CDR1 MNHNS and CDR2 SASEGT come from the germline V gene. The CDR3 spells CASSEAGRGSYEQYF. CDR3 nucleotide sequence: TGTGCCAGCAGTGAAGCGGGCAGGGGGTCGTACGAGCAGTACTTC.

This clonotype came up a few times. This chain links TRBV29-1 with TRBJ1-2; D ambiguous. The germline V and J ends were trimmed by 4 bases and 7 bases, with 7 bases remaining between them. The CDR3 is 10 amino acids. Germline-derived CDR1 and CDR2 are SQVTM and ANQGSEA. Written as DNA, the CDR3 is TGCAGCGTTGTTGGTGCTGGCTACACCTTC. It translates to CSVVGAGYTF.

The chain is built from TRBV7-8 and TRBJ2-7; 8 nucleotides agree with TRBD2. Losses at the gene ends were 5 bases for V and 0 bases for J; bases not matched to a gene: 6. The CDR3 totals 15 residues. CDR1 SGHVS and CDR2 FQNEAQ come from the germline V gene. The CDR3 DNA sequence: TGTGCCAGCAGCCCACGGACTAGCCTCTCCTACGAGCAGTACTTC. Its translation: CASSPRTSLSYEQYF. The full variable domain, rest sourced from reference TRBV7-8 and TRBJ2-7, is GAGVSQSPRYKVAKRGQDVALRCDPISGHVSLFWYQQALGQGPEFLTYFQNEAQLDKSGLPSDRFFAERPEGSVSTLKIQRTQQEDSAVYLCASSPRTSLSYEQYFGPGTRLTVT.

The genes are TRBV5-5 and TRBJ2-5, with D hard to call. The V end lost 1 base, the J end lost 0 bases, and 10 bases lay between the germline ends. The CDR3 spans 15 residues. The germline gives CDR1 SGHKS, CDR2 YYEKEE (reference sequence). CDR3 coding DNA: TGTGCCAGCAGCTTGAGCCCCGCCTACCAAGAGACCCAGTACTTC. Its translation: CASSLSPAYQETQYF.

About this clonotype itself: One end of the junction is discordant with germline, which a read error may explain. J is TRBJ2-7 and V is TRBV2, with D tentatively TRBD2 (7 bases). This CDR3 comprises 16 residues. Germline loops: CDR1 SNHLY, CDR2 FYNNEI. The CDR3 spells CASSEGRGAGSYEQYF. Written as DNA, the CDR3 is TGTGCCAGCAGTGAAGGCCGGGGGGCGGGGAGCTACGAACAGTACTTC.

The gene calls are TRBV3-1 and TRBJ1-2; D not resolved. V was shortened by 4 bases and J by 4 bases, with 13 bases between the two germline ends. There are 14 residues in the CDR3. Germline CDR1 LGHDT, CDR2 YNNKEL (reference sequence). The CDR3 protein is CASSPSTKGYGYTF. DNA for the CDR3: TGTGCCAGCAGCCCCTCGACGAAAGGCTATGGCTACACCTTC.

The V and J genes are TRBV24-1 and TRBJ2-5, with a weak D call TRBD1 (6 bases). Germline V CDR1 and CDR2: KGHDR, SFDVKD. The CDR3 has 15 residues. Deletions cut 3 bases from V and 0 bases from J, with 10 bases between. CDR3: CATSDADRHQETQYF. As DNA, the CDR3 is TGTGCCACCAGTGATGCCGACAGGCACCAAGAGACCCAGTACTTC.

This clonotype was detected only a few times. CDR3 region: CASSRGDLGYEQYF. CDR3 nucleotides: TGTGCCAGCAGTCGAGGGGATTTGGGCTACGAGCAGTACTTC. This chain links TRBV9 with TRBJ2-7; D tentatively reads TRBD1 or TRBD2 (5 bases each). Germline values: CDR1 SGDLS, CDR2 YYNGEE. CDR3 length: 14 amino acids. The V end lost 5 bases, the J end lost 3 bases, and 15 bases lay between the germline ends.

The chain's CDR3 is CASSLAYGSSWGEAFF. The CDR3, as DNA: TGTGCCAGCAGCTTAGCCTATGGGTCCTCCTGGGGTGAAGCTTTCTTT. This chain links TRBV7-9 with TRBJ1-1; D unclear. The V end lost 0 bases, the J end lost 7 bases, and 18 bases lay between the germline ends. From germline, CDR1 is SEHNR and CDR2 FQNEAQ (reference sequence). There are 16 residues in the CDR3.

The CDR3 spells CASSEAFGTGRDNEQFF. CDR3 DNA: TGTGCCAGCAGTGAAGCTTTTGGGACAGGGCGGGACAATGAGCAGTTCTTC. The chain couples TRBV2 to TRBJ2-1, with 9 bases that match TRBD1. Trimming at V came to 0 bases and at J to 5 bases, leaving 8 bases not matched to a gene. Germline V gives CDR1 SNHLY, CDR2 FYNNEI. The CDR3 runs 17 residues.

V is TRBV29-1 and J is TRBJ2-7; possibly TRBD2 for D (6 bases). The germline V and J ends were trimmed by 5 bases and 2 bases, with 16 bases remaining between them. The length of the CDR3 is 14 residues. CDR1 is SQVTM, CDR2 ANQGSEA, per germline. The CDR3, as DNA: TGCAGCGTTCTACGGCATGCGGGGACCTACGAGCAGTACTTC. Amino acid sequence: CSVLRHAGTYEQYF.

This chain connects TRBV20-1 to TRBJ2-1; the match to TRBD1 covers 10 bases. J was trimmed by 3 bases and V by 5 bases; bases with no gene match: 4. The CDR3 runs to 14 residues. Germline lookup yields CDR1 DFQATT and CDR2 SNEGSKA (reference sequence). The CDR3 nucleotides read TGCAGTGCTGATGGGACAGGGGTCTACAATGAGCAGTTCTTC. This gives the protein CSADGTGVYNEQFF.

The chain employs TRBV9 and TRBJ2-3, with 10 bases identical to TRBD2. CDR1 SGDLS and CDR2 YYNGEE come from the germline V gene. The CDR3 is made up of 15 amino acids. Germline trimming cut 2 bases from V and 4 bases from J; bases unmatched to any gene: 4. In DNA, the CDR3 is TGTGCCAGCAGCGTTAGCGGGGGGCAGGCAGATACGCAGTATTTT. This codes for CASSVSGGQADTQYF.

The V gene is TRBV20-1, the J gene TRBJ2-3; 8 bases map to TRBD2. CDR1 is DFQATT, CDR2 SNEGSKA, per germline (reference sequence). The J segment lost 13 bases and the V segment lost 5 bases, leaving 11 bases of the junction unmatched. The CDR3 spans 12 residues. CDR3 sequence reads: CSAPHLSGGEYF. DNA of the CDR3: TGCAGTGCTCCCCACCTCAGCGGGGGCGAGTATTTT.

This clonotype was seen just once. The V gene is TRBV3-1, the J gene TRBJ2-7; 7 bases are shared with TRBD1. CDR1 and CDR2 (germline): LGHDT, YNNKEL (reference sequence). This CDR3 is built from 14 residues. V lost 3 bases and J lost 3; bases outside the gene matches: 5. The CDR3 DNA reads as TGTGCCAGCAGCCACCGGGACAGAGACTACGAGCAGTACTTC. Its translation is CASSHRDRDYEQYF.

This clonotype was seen many times. The CDR3 region is CASSPKVGGSGELFF. CDR3 bases: TGTGCCAGCTCCCCTAAGGTTGGCGGTTCCGGGGAGCTGTTTTTT. V and J are TRBV18 and TRBJ2-2; D unresolved. The V end lost 6 bases, the J end lost 6 bases, and 17 bases lay between the germline ends. The germline CDR1 and CDR2 sequences are KGHSH and LQKENI. The CDR3 is 15 residues long.

This clonotype was seen a single time. The chain combines TRBV18 with TRBJ1-5, with 7 bases fitting TRBD1. Germline CDR1 reads KGHSH; CDR2 reads LQKENI. V was clipped by 2 bases and J by 6 bases; unmatched bases: 10. There are 16 residues in the CDR3. This CDR3 reads CASSPLEGARGQPQHF. CDR3 DNA: TGTGCCAGCTCACCATTGGAGGGGGCGCGAGGTCAGCCCCAGCATTTT.

Only a few counts were recorded for this clonotype. The V call is TRBV18, the J call TRBJ2-2, with TRBD1 matching 7 bases. This CDR3 comprises 17 residues. J gave up 0 bases and V 2 bases, and 6 bases lay outside the gene matches. The germline CDR1 and CDR2 sequences are KGHSH and LQKENI. Here the CDR3 reads CASSPWRTGSNTGELFF. Written as DNA, the CDR3 is TGTGCCAGCTCACCATGGCGGACAGGCTCGAACACCGGGGAGCTGTTTTTT.

The J gene is TRBJ2-7, the V gene TRBV7-9; the D is unclear. V lost 0 bases, J lost 4 bases, and 7 bases lay in between. CDR1 SEHNR and CDR2 FQNEAQ come from the germline V gene (reference sequence). This CDR3 region has 13 residues. CDR3 loop: CASSLAALYEQYF. Here the CDR3 DNA reads TGTGCCAGCAGCTTAGCGGCCCTTTACGAGCAGTACTTC.